This TCR beta chain was identified during a study of T cells after yellow fever vaccination. This clonotype occurred a few times. Its cognate antigen is unknown. Making TCR cDNA involved 5'RACE template switching, which added UMIs and a universal primer site. Via MiXCR, TCRdb re-called the 5' RACE reads, giving one row per CDR3 protein. Of fewer than 450,000 distinct CDR3 sequences listed, approximately 8% are singletons. The germline V and J ends were trimmed by 3 bases and 6 bases, with 10 bases remaining between them. Germline CDR1 is SGHTA and CDR2 is FQGNSA. The CDR3 totals 13 residues. Study findings and constraints: One caveat is that FACS-sorted repertoires could contain abundant clonotypes contaminating from the bulk population. Subsequent booster samples again held most clones from primary vaccination (around 96% CD4, 88% CD8). Of the clonotypes, a small share occurred in both CD4 and CD8 compartments.

V usage is TRBV7-2 and J usage is TRBJ2-3; tentative D call: TRBD1 (5 bases). The material was PBMCs, obtained 35 to 50 days after the first yellow fever vaccination. The TCR originated in a man aged 18 to 29 who received the YFV17D yellow fever vaccine. The CDR3: CASSFGQRDTQYF. DNA for the CDR3: TGTGCCAGCAGCTTCGGACAACGTGATACGCAGTATTTT.